These 21 T cell receptor beta chains share one sample of origin, sequenced in a study of shared clonotypes between healthy human individuals. The assay was immunoSEQ multiplex PCR, and TCRdb's table has in-frame clones only and misses some. This repertoire shows millions of clones, roughly 94% found once; its top ten account for 0.1% to 0.15%. What was sequenced was naive CD4+ T cells sorted from blood. Subset here: CD45RA+ positively selected. These receptors were collected from a man between 18 and 35 years old in good health.

Only a few counts were recorded for this clone. V is TRBV10-3 and J is TRBJ1-5, with D unresolved. The length of the CDR3 is 15 residues. V was trimmed by 4 bases and J by 2 bases, leaving 12 bases between them. In germline, CDR1 is ENHRY, CDR2 SYGVKD. The CDR3 loop reads CAISAGNAGNQPQHF. In DNA, the CDR3 is TGTGCCATCAGTGCCGGGAACGCCGGCAATCAGCCCCAGCATTTT.

The chain links TRBV10-3 to TRBJ2-7; 10 bases match TRBD2. CDR3 length: 15 amino acids. Trimming removed 6 bases from V and 3 bases from J; junction bases left unmatched: 8. Germline V gives CDR1 ENHRY, CDR2 SYGVKD. This CDR3 reads CAISASSGSIYEQYF. For the CDR3, the DNA is TGTGCCATCAGCGCCTCTAGCGGGAGTATCTACGAGCAGTACTTC.

J is TRBJ1-2 and V is TRBV5-4; TRBD1 might be the D (5 bases). Germline CDR1 is SGHNT and CDR2 is YYREEE (reference sequence). CDR3 length: 14 residues. Trimming removed 0 bases at V and 3 bases at J, with 9 bases between. For the CDR3, the DNA is TGTGCCAGCAGCTTGGCGGGGCTTGACTATGGCTACACCTTC. Protein product: CASSLAGLDYGYTF.

The chain joins TRBV7-9 to TRBJ2-2, with TRBD1 matching 8 bases. The germline V gene has CDR1 SEHNR and CDR2 FQNEAQ (reference sequence). Trimming took 5 bases from V and 2 from J; bases not matched to a gene: 7. The CDR3 length is 16 residues. The CDR3 DNA sequence: TGTGCCAGCAGCCCCTCCGACAGGGGAAACACCGGGGAGCTGTTTTTT. Protein product: CASSPSDRGNTGELFF.

V gene TRBV7-9 combines with J gene TRBJ2-1; 9 positions agree with TRBD1. Germline values: CDR1 SEHNR, CDR2 FQNEAQ (reference sequence). After removal of 5 bases from V and 6 bases from J, the junction contained 14 bases not matched to a gene. The CDR3 has 17 amino acids. The chain's CDR3 is CASSLVTGTGTSNEQFF. The CDR3 coding sequence is TGTGCCAGCAGCCTAGTGACCGGGACAGGGACCTCCAATGAGCAGTTCTTC.

The chain uses TRBV28 and TRBJ2-5; no clear D. The CDR3 totals 14 residues. The V end was cut by 7 bases, the J end by 5 bases, with 17 bases between. Germline V CDR1 and CDR2: MDHEN, SYDVKM. CDR3 amino acids: CASKKVLTGETQYF. The DNA of the CDR3 is TGTGCCAGCAAGAAAGTACTGACCGGGGAGACCCAGTACTTC.

This chain connects TRBV6-1 to TRBJ2-7, with 8 bases lining up with TRBD1. This CDR3 has 14 residues. CDR1 and CDR2 (germline): MNHNS, SASEGT. V lost 4 bases, J lost 0 bases, and 2 bases stayed unmatched. CDR3 protein: CASSGDRFSYEQYF. In DNA form, the CDR3 reads TGTGCCAGCAGTGGGGACAGGTTCTCCTACGAGCAGTACTTC.

The V call is TRBV6-6, the J call TRBJ1-4; a possible D gene is TRBD1 (6 bases). The germline CDR1 and CDR2 sequences are MNHNY and SVGAGI (reference sequence). The CDR3 extends over 14 amino acids. V was trimmed by 6 bases and J by 8 bases, leaving 16 bases between them. The DNA for the CDR3 is TGTGCCAGCAGACTGACACAGGGACCCGAAAAACTGTTTTTT. This sequence encodes CASRLTQGPEKLFF.

V and J are TRBV7-2 and TRBJ2-4; 9 positions match TRBD2. Germline loops: CDR1 SGHTA, CDR2 FQGNSA. Trimming took 0 bases from V and 8 from J; bases not matched to a gene: 5. This CDR3 region has 15 residues. The CDR3 sequence: CASSLAPSGKDIQYF. DNA of the CDR3: TGTGCCAGCAGCTTAGCCCCTAGCGGGAAGGACATTCAGTACTTC.

CDR3: CASRHTNQPQHF. For the CDR3, the DNA is TGTGCCAGCAGGCACACCAATCAGCCCCAGCATTTT. This chain links TRBV6-5 with TRBJ1-5; D uncertain. CDR1 and CDR2 (germline): MNHEY, SVGAGI. Trimming shortened V by 6 bases and J by 3 bases, and 6 bases separated the two germline ends. This CDR3 comprises 12 residues.

This chain uses TRBV6-1 with TRBJ2-3; TRBD2 aligns across 9 bases. J lost 3 bases, V lost 3 bases, and 7 bases had no gene match. Germline CDR1 is MNHNS and CDR2 is SASEGT. The CDR3 covers 16 residues. CDR3 sequence (DNA): TGTGCCAGCAGTGACCTTAGCGGGGGAGGAACAGATACGCAGTATTTT. It encodes CASSDLSGGGTDTQYF.

Of note for this clone: Other nucleotide sequences from this sample produce the same CDR3. V and J are TRBV6-6 and TRBJ2-3; 8 bases are a match to TRBD2. With 2 bases clipped from V and 1 base from J, the junction kept 2 bases outside the gene matches. CDR1 and CDR2 from the germline V gene are MNHNY and SVGAGI (reference sequence). The CDR3 runs 15 residues. The CDR3 region has the DNA TGTGCCAGCAGTTACGCGACTAGCGGCACAGATACGCAGTATTTT. Translation: CASSYATSGTDTQYF.

This clone showed up just once. This chain connects TRBV30 to TRBJ2-3, with D unclear. CDR1 GTSNPN and CDR2 SVGIG come from the germline V gene (reference sequence). Deletions cut 8 bases from V and 4 bases from J, with 10 bases between. CDR3 size: 11 residues. The chain's CDR3 is CAGGRADTQYF. CDR3 sequence (DNA): TGTGCCGGCGGCCGAGCAGATACGCAGTATTTT.

J is TRBJ2-5 and V is TRBV30; D call uncertain. CDR1 is GTSNPN, CDR2 SVGIG, per germline (reference sequence). Trimming took 2 bases from V and 4 from J, leaving 11 bases between them. This CDR3 contains 13 residues. CDR3 DNA sequence: TGTGCCTGGAGTAGTATGAGTGGAGAGACCCAGTACTTC. Its translation: CAWSSMSGETQYF.

The chain links TRBV18 to TRBJ1-1, with D possibly TRBD1 on 6 matching bases. The CDR3 extends over 14 amino acids. The germline gives CDR1 KGHSH, CDR2 LQKENI. Trimming removed 4 bases at V and 0 bases at J, with 9 bases between. CDR3: CASSRDNLNTEAFF. Written as DNA, the CDR3 is TGTGCCAGCTCACGGGACAATTTGAACACTGAAGCTTTCTTT.

The chain has TRBV27 and TRBJ1-6; perhaps TRBD1 as D (6 bases). Trimming removed 6 bases from V and 0 bases from J, with 12 bases in between. The CDR3 covers 16 residues. The germline gives CDR1 MNHEY, CDR2 SMNVEV (reference sequence). The CDR3, as DNA: TGTGCCAGCAGAGGGGGGGGGAGCTCCTATAATTCACCCCTCCACTTT. Amino acid sequence: CASRGGGSSYNSPLHF.

This clone was seen a few times. Other DNA sequences in the same sample also yield this CDR3. The rearrangement uses TRBV5-1 and TRBJ1-1, with 7 bases aligning to TRBD1. The CDR3 has 14 amino acids. CDR1 is SGHRS and CDR2 is YFSETQ in the germline V gene. Unmatched junction bases numbered 1, after V lost 1 base and J lost 1 base. CDR3 loop: CASSLRQGNTEAFF. CDR3 nucleotides: TGCGCCAGCAGCTTGCGACAGGGGAACACTGAAGCTTTCTTT.

The chain links TRBV19 to TRBJ2-7; TRBD2 agrees at 9 bases. The V gene end was trimmed by 3 bases and the J gene end by 5 bases; junction bases not matched to a gene: 5. CDR1 is LNHDA, CDR2 SQIVND, per germline (reference sequence). This CDR3 is 14 amino acids long. The CDR3, as DNA: TGTGCCAGTAGTATTGAGCTAGCGGGACACGAGCAGTACTTC. It codes for CASSIELAGHEQYF.

The CDR3 coding sequence is TGTGCCAGCAGCTTAGCCAGTCTCCGGCGGGACTCCTACGAGCAGTACTTC. Amino acid sequence: CASSLASLRRDSYEQYF. The gene calls are TRBV11-3 and TRBJ2-7; D may be TRBD2 (6 bases). The CDR3 has 17 amino acids. Germline V gene lookup returns CDR1 SGHNT and CDR2 YENEEA. The V end lost 1 base, the J end lost 0 bases, and 16 bases lay between the germline ends.

The chain joins TRBV6-4 to TRBJ1-2; D not resolved. CDR3 length: 13 residues. Trimming took 6 bases from V and 7 from J, leaving 15 bases between them. Germline lookup yields CDR1 MRHNA and CDR2 SNTAGT. The CDR3 bases are TGTGCCAGCAGAGCGACCGGGAGCCCTGGCTACACCTTC. Translated, it gives CASRATGSPGYTF.

The CDR3 DNA reads as TGTGCCAGCAGTTACTCGGTAGCAGCCACCGTATACGAGCAGTACTTC. As protein: CASSYSVAATVYEQYF. The chain has TRBV6-5 and TRBJ2-7; D uncertain. V was cut by 0 bases and J by 4 bases, with 16 bases left in between. From germline, CDR1 is MNHEY and CDR2 SVGAGI. The CDR3 spans 16 residues.